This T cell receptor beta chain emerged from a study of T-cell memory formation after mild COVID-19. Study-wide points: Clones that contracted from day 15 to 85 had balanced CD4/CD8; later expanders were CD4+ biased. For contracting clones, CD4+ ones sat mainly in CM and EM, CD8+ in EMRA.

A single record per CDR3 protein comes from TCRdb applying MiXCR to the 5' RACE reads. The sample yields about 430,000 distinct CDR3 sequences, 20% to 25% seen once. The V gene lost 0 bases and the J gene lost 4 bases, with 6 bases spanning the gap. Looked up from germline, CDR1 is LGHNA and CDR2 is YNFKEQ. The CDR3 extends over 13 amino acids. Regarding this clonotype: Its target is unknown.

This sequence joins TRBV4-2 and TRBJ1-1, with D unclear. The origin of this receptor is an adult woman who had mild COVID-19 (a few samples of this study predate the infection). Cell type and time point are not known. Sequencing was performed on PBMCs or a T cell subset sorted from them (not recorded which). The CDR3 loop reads CASSQDGGTEAFF. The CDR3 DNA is TGTGCCAGCAGCCAAGACGGTGGCACTGAAGCTTTCTTT.